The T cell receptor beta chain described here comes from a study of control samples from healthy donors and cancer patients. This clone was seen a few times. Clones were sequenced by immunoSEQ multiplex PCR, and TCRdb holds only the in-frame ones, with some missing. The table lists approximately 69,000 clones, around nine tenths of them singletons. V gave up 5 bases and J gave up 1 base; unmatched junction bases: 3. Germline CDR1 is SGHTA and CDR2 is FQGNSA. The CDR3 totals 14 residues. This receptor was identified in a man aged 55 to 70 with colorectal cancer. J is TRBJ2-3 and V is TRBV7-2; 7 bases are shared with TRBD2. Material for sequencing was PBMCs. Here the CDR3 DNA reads TGTGCCAGCAGCCGCGCGGGGGGCACAGATACGCAGTATTTT. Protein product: CASSRAGGTDTQYF.